The 20 T cell receptor beta chains below all came from one sample that was sequenced in a study of blood T cell repertoires in COVID-19. Generated by immunoSEQ multiplex PCR, the TCRdb table keeps only in-frame clones and is missing some. The repertoire holds hundreds of thousands of clones, with roughly 89% as singletons. The sequenced material came from peripheral blood. The receptors shown here come from a woman aged 18-30 years who had recovered from COVID-19.

The chain uses TRBV19 and TRBJ2-1; 13 nucleotides agree with TRBD2. Trimming took 5 bases from V and 3 from J; bases not matched to a gene: 7. The CDR3 has 17 amino acids. Germline V lookup: CDR1 LNHDA, CDR2 SQIVND (reference sequence). The CDR3 DNA follows: TGTGCCAGTAGTCCAGGACTAGCGGGAGATCTCTACAATGAGCAGTTCTTC. Translating it yields CASSPGLAGDLYNEQFF.

V and J are TRBV15 and TRBJ1-6; 8 positions match TRBD1. The junction had 19 bases not matched to a gene; V was cut back by 5 bases and J by 7 bases. This CDR3 has 19 residues. CDR1 is LNHNV, CDR2 YYDKDF, per germline (reference sequence). The CDR3 region has the DNA TGTGCCACCAGCGGGAAGACAGGGGTAGTGGGTGGAAGGAATTCACCCCTCCACTTT. The encoded protein is CATSGKTGVVGGRNSPLHF.

V is TRBV11-3 and J is TRBJ2-1, with D unresolved. Germline CDR1 is SGHNT and CDR2 is YENEEA. Between the trimmed V and J ends, which lost 4 bases and 6 bases, there was a span of 16 bases. The CDR3 runs 15 residues. The CDR3 DNA sequence: TGTGCCAGCAGCTCCTCTCGAGTTCCCCCCAATGAGCAGTTCTTC. The encoded protein is CASSSSRVPPNEQFF.

The V gene is TRBV11-3, the J gene TRBJ2-5; the match to TRBD2 covers 7 bases. This CDR3 has 16 residues. The V gene's germline CDR1 is SGHNT and CDR2 YENEEA. J was trimmed by 0 bases and V by 5 bases; bases with no gene match: 9. CDR3 bases: TGTGCCAGCAGCCCTCTAGCGGAAGGCGACCAAGAGACCCAGTACTTC. Protein: CASSPLAEGDQETQYF.

The chain couples TRBV5-1 to TRBJ2-3; 8 nucleotides line up with TRBD1. The CDR3 is 20 amino acids. CDR1 is SGHRS, CDR2 YFSETQ, per germline. V dropped 2 bases and J dropped 0; count of bases not matched to a gene: 17. CDR3 nucleotides: TGCGCCAGCAGCTTCCGGCAGGGGGCTCGAATTCCAAGTAGCACAGATACGCAGTATTTT. Translating gives CASSFRQGARIPSSTDTQYF.

The chain combines TRBV5-6 with TRBJ2-6; TRBD1 aligns across 10 bases. Trimming cost V 2 bases and J 2 bases; bases outside gene matches: 10. CDR3 length equals 19 residues. CDR1 is SGHDT, CDR2 YYEEEE, per germline. CDR3 sequence: CASSFGRDRGVTGANVLTF. For the CDR3, the DNA is TGTGCCAGCAGCTTTGGCCGGGACAGGGGTGTAACTGGGGCCAACGTCCTGACTTTC.

V usage is TRBV6-2 or TRBV6-3 and J usage is TRBJ2-6; weak D call: TRBD1 (6 bases). The CDR3 length is 21 residues. Trimming cost V 3 bases and J 4 bases, with 28 bases left between them. CDR1 is MNHEY, CDR2 SVGEGT, per germline. CDR3 residues: CASSYRARQVHLGLGANVLTF. Written as DNA, the CDR3 is TGTGCCAGCAGTTATAGGGCCAGACAGGTCCATCTGGGGCTGGGGGCCAACGTCCTGACTTTC.

The CDR3 loop reads CASSPGQGHSGTPGRSIYEQYV. The CDR3 region has the DNA TGTGCCAGCAGCCCCGGACAGGGGCATTCGGGGACCCCTGGAAGGTCCATATACGAGCAGTACGTC. The rearrangement uses TRBV6-2 or TRBV6-3 and TRBJ2-7, with 9 nucleotides matching TRBD1. The length of the CDR3 is 22 residues. V trimming: 6 bases; J trimming: 4 bases; junction bases outside the gene matches: 31. From germline, CDR1 is MNHEY and CDR2 SVGEGT.

Notes on this clone: Other DNA sequences in the same sample also yield this CDR3. The J gene is TRBJ2-5, the V gene TRBV12-3 or TRBV12-4; D might be TRBD2 (5 bases). CDR3 size: 13 residues. V lost 0 bases, J lost 5 bases, and 7 bases lay in between. In DNA, the CDR3 is TGTGCCAGCAGTTTAGCGGGAGTTGAGACCCAGTACTTC. Translating gives CASSLAGVETQYF.

This rearrangement joins TRBV12-3 or TRBV12-4 to TRBJ2-1, with TRBD2 matching over 8 bases. V gave up 3 bases and J gave up 8 bases; unmatched junction bases: 0. This CDR3 has 12 amino acids. The DNA for the CDR3 is TGTGCCAGCAGTTTCGGGGGGGATGAGCAGTTCTTC. Amino acid sequence: CASSFGGDEQFF.

The chain links TRBV29-1 to TRBJ2-3; 7 bases line up with TRBD2. CDR1 and CDR2 from the germline V gene are SQVTM and ANQGSEA. The CDR3 is 17 residues long. V gave up 8 bases and J gave up 4 bases; unmatched junction bases: 21. CDR3 DNA sequence: TGCAGCTCCCAGATGGGGGAGGGGTTCTGGGGCGCAGATACGCAGTATTTT. Translated: CSSQMGEGFWGADTQYF.

The chain uses TRBV5-1 and TRBJ2-3, with 9 bases matching TRBD2. CDR3 size: 16 residues. Trimming at V came to 4 bases and at J to 4 bases, leaving 10 bases not matched to a gene. Looked up from germline, CDR1 is SGHRS and CDR2 is YFSETQ. The CDR3 coding sequence is TGCGCCAGCAGCCGGGACAGTCCTAGCGGGGCAGATACGCAGTATTTT. Its protein product is CASSRDSPSGADTQYF.

This rearrangement joins TRBV7-9 to TRBJ1-4, with 7 bases fitting TRBD1. The V gene end was trimmed by 5 bases and the J gene end by 0 bases; junction bases not matched to a gene: 9. CDR3 length: 17 amino acids. Germline lookup yields CDR1 SEHNR and CDR2 FQNEAQ (reference sequence). The CDR3 DNA follows: TGTGCCAGCAGCACCAGACAGGGCTATGCAACTAATGAAAAACTGTTTTTT. This encodes CASSTRQGYATNEKLFF.

V usage is TRBV4-3 and J usage is TRBJ1-2, with D maybe TRBD1 (6 bases). Looked up from germline, CDR1 is LGHNA and CDR2 is YSLEER. V was shortened by 4 bases and J by 1 base, with 13 bases between the two germline ends. The CDR3 runs to 15 residues. The CDR3 loop is CASSRTTGGNYGYTF. The DNA of the CDR3 is TGCGCCAGCAGCCGAACGACAGGTGGTAACTATGGCTACACCTTC.

This rearrangement joins TRBV5-1 to TRBJ1-3; D is unresolved. V was shortened by 0 bases and J by 0 bases, with 7 bases between the two germline ends. The CDR3 extends over 15 amino acids. Germline values: CDR1 SGHRS, CDR2 YFSETQ. The CDR3 bases are TGCGCCAGCAGCTTGGCGGTGCCCTCTGGAAACACCATATATTTT. Residues: CASSLAVPSGNTIYF. Filled out from reference TRBV5-1 and TRBJ1-3, the complete variable domain reads KAGVTQTPRYLIKTRGQQVTLSCSPISGHRSVSWYQQTPGQGLQFLFEYFSETQRNKGNFPGRFSGRQFSNSRSEMNVSTLELGDSALYLCASSLAVPSGNTIYFGEGSWLTVV.

This clone was counted a few times. This rearrangement joins TRBV19 to TRBJ1-5; tentatively, D is TRBD1 (6 bases). Germline-derived CDR1 and CDR2 are LNHDA and SQIVND (reference sequence). V was shortened by 4 bases and J by 6 bases, with 16 bases between the two germline ends. The CDR3 runs to 15 residues. The CDR3 sequence: CASSTILQGSQPQHF. CDR3 DNA: TGTGCCAGTAGTACTATATTACAGGGTAGTCAGCCCCAGCATTTT.

The chain uses TRBV6-2 or TRBV6-3 and TRBJ2-1; 9 nucleotides line up with TRBD1. V shed 5 bases, J shed 8 bases, and the junction held 7 bases outside the gene matches. The CDR3 covers 14 residues. The V gene's germline CDR1 is MNHEY and CDR2 SVGEGT. The CDR3 DNA reads TGTGCCAGCAGTCCCCACACAGGGGGCGATGAGCAGTTCTTC. This sequence encodes CASSPHTGGDEQFF.

The chain is built from TRBV4-1 and TRBJ1-1, with no clear D. Germline assignment: CDR1 MGHRA and CDR2 YSYEKL. CDR3 length equals 17 residues. V lost 2 bases, J lost 3 bases, and 19 bases lay in between. CDR3 nucleotides: TGCGCCAGCAGCCAACCATCGCAACCCCACGGGGACACTGAAGCTTTCTTT. Protein: CASSQPSQPHGDTEAFF.

The V gene is TRBV12-3 or TRBV12-4, the J gene TRBJ2-1; D remains unclear. V dropped 3 bases and J dropped 8 bases, with 11 bases sitting between them. This CDR3 is built from 13 residues. The CDR3 DNA is TGTGCCAGCAGTTTTCCCCTTCTACATGAGCAGTTCTTC. Residues: CASSFPLLHEQFF.

The rearrangement uses TRBV12-3 or TRBV12-4 and TRBJ2-5; tentatively, D is TRBD1 (6 bases). This CDR3 contains 13 residues. Deletions cut 6 bases from V and 1 base from J, with 9 bases between. CDR3 sequence (DNA): TGTGCCAGCAGCTTGGACAGCCAAGAGACCCAGTACTTC. This codes for CASSLDSQETQYF.